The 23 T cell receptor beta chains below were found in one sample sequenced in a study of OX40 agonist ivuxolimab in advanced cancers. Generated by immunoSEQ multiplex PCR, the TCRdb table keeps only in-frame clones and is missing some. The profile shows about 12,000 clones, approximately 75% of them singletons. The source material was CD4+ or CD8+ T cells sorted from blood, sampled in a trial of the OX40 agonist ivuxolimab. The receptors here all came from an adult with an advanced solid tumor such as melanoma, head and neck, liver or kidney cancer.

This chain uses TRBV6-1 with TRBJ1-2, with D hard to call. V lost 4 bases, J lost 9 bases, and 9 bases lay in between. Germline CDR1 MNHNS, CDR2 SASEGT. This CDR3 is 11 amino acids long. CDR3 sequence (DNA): TGTGCCAGCAGTGGGACGGGTAGCTACACCTTC. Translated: CASSGTGSYTF.

The CDR3 is CASSTRTGFPPEQYF. CDR3 in DNA: TGTGCCAGCAGTACCCGGACAGGGTTTCCCCCCGAGCAGTACTTC. The chain has TRBV27 and TRBJ2-7, with TRBD1 matching over 8 bases. Looked up from germline, CDR1 is MNHEY and CDR2 is SMNVEV (reference sequence). The CDR3 extends over 15 amino acids. V gave up 5 bases and J gave up 6 bases; unmatched junction bases: 12.

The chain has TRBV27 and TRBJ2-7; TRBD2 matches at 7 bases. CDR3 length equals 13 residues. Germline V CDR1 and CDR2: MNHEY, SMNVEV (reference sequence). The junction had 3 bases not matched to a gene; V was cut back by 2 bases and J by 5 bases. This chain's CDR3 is CASSLAGVHEQYF. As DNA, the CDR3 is TGTGCCAGCAGTTTAGCGGGAGTCCACGAGCAGTACTTC.

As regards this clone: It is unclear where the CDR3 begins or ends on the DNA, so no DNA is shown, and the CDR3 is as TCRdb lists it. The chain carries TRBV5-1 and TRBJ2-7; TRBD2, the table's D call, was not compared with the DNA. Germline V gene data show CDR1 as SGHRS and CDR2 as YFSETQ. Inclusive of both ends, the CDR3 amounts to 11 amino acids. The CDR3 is CASSFGPGEYF.

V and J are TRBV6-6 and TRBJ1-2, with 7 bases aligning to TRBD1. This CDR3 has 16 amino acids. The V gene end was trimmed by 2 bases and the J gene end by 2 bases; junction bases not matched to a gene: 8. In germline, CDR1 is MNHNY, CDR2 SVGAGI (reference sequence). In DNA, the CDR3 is TGTGCCAGCAGTTACGCCGCCGGGACAGAGAACTATGGCTACACCTTC. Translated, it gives CASSYAAGTENYGYTF.

For the CDR3, the DNA is TGTGCCAGCAGTTACTCCCCGCGGACGGCCGGGGGCTACACCTTC. As protein: CASSYSPRTAGGYTF. The J gene is TRBJ1-2, the V gene TRBV6-5, with D unclear. The CDR3 is 15 residues long. CDR1 is MNHEY and CDR2 is SVGAGI in the germline V gene. Trimming took off 0 bases at V and 8 bases at J, with 16 bases between the two ends.

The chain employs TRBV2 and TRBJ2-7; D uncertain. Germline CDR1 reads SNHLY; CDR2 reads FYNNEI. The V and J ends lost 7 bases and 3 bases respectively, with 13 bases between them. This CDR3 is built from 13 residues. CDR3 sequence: CASKLGVSYEQYF. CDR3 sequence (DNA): TGTGCCAGCAAGTTAGGAGTCAGCTACGAGCAGTACTTC.

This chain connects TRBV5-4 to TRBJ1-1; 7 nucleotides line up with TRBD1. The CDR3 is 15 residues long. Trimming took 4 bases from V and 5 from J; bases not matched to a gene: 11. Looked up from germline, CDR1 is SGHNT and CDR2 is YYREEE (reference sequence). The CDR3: CASSQGQEGRTEAFF. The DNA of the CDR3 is TGTGCCAGCAGCCAAGGACAGGAGGGGAGAACTGAAGCTTTCTTT.

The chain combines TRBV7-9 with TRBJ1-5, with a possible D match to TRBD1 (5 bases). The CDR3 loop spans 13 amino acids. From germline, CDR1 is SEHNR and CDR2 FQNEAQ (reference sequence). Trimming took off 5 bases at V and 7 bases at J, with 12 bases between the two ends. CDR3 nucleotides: TGTGCCAGCAGCCCCCCAGGGAAACAGCCCCAGCATTTT. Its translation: CASSPPGKQPQHF.

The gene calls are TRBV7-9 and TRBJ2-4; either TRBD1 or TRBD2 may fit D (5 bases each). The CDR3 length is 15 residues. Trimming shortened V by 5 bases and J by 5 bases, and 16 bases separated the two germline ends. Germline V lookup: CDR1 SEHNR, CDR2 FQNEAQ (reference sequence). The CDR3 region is CASSQGPIWENIQYF. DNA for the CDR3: TGTGCCAGCAGCCAGGGACCTATTTGGGAAAACATTCAGTACTTC. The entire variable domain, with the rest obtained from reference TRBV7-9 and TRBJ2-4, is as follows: DTGVSQNPRHKITKRGQNVTFRCDPISEHNRLYWYRQTLGQGPEFLTYFQNEAQLEKSRLLSDRFSAERPKGSFSTLEIQRTEQGDSAMYLCASSQGPIWENIQYFGAGTRLSVL.

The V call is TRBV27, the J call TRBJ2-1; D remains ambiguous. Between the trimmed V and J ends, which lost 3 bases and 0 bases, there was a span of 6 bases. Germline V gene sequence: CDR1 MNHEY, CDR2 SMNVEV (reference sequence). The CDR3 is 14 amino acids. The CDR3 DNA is TGTGCCAGCAGTTTCCCAAGCTCCTACAATGAGCAGTTCTTC. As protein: CASSFPSSYNEQFF.

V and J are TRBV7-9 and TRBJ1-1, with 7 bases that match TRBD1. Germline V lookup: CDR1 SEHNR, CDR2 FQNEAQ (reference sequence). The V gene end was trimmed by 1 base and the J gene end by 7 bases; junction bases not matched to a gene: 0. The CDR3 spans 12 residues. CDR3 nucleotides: TGTGCCAGCAGCTTAGGGGACAGTGAAGCTTTCTTT. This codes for CASSLGDSEAFF.

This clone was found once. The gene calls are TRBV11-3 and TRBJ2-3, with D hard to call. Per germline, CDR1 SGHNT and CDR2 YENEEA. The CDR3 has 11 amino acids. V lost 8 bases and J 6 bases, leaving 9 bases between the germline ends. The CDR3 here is CASAPGDTQYF. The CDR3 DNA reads TGTGCCAGCGCCCCCGGGGATACGCAGTATTTT.

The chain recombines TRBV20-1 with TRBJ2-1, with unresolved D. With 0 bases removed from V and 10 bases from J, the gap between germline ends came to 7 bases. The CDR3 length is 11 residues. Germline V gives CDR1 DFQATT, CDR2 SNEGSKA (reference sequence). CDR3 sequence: CSARDREEQFF. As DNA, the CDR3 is TGCAGTGCTAGAGACCGCGAGGAGCAGTTCTTC.

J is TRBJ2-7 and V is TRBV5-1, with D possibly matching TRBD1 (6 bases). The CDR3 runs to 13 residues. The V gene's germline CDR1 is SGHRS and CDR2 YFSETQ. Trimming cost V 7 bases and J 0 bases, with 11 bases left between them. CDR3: CASRDKSSYEQYF. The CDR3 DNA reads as TGCGCCAGCCGGGACAAAAGCTCCTACGAGCAGTACTTC.

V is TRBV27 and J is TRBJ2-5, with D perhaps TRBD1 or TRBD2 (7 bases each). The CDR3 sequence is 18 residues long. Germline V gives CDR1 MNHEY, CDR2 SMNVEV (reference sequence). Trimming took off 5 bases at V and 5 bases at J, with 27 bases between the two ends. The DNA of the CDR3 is TGTGCCAGCAGTGCGGACAGGCCGGGAACGGGGGGAGGGGAGACCCAGTACTTC. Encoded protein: CASSADRPGTGGGETQYF.

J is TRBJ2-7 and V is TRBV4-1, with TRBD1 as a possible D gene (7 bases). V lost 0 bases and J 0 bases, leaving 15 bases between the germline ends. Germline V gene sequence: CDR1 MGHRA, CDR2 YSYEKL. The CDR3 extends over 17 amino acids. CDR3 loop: CASSQDPGDSFSYEQYF. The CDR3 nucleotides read TGCGCCAGCAGCCAAGATCCGGGGGACAGTTTCTCCTACGAGCAGTACTTC.

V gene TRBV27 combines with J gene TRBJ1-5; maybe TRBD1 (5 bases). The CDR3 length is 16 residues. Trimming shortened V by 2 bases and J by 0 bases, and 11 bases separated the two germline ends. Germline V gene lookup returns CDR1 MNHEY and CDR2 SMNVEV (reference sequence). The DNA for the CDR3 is TGTGCCAGCAGTTTAAGGAGGGGCGATAGCAATCAGCCCCAGCATTTT. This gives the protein CASSLRRGDSNQPQHF.

In DNA, the CDR3 is TGTGCCAGCAGCTTATCTCTACGACATTACGACATGAAAGAGACCCAGTACTTC. Its translation is CASSLSLRHYDMKETQYF. The rearrangement joins TRBV7-8 to TRBJ2-5; D unresolved. Germline CDR1 reads SGHVS; CDR2 reads FQNEAQ. V gave up 2 bases and J gave up 3 bases, with 22 bases separating them. The CDR3 consists of 18 residues.

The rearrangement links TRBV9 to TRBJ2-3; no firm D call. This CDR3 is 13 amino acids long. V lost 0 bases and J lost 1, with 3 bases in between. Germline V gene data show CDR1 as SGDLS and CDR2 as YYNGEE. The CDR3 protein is CASSVGGTDTQYF. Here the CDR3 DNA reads TGTGCCAGCAGCGTAGGGGGCACAGATACGCAGTATTTT.

The CDR3 is CASRGPYEQYF. CDR3 bases: TGTGCCAGCAGGGGACCCTACGAGCAGTACTTC. The chain recombines TRBV27 with TRBJ2-7; D assignment may be TRBD1 or TRBD2 (5 bases each). Germline CDR1 MNHEY, CDR2 SMNVEV (reference sequence). V was trimmed by 6 bases and J by 2 bases, leaving 5 bases between them. This CDR3 contains 11 residues.

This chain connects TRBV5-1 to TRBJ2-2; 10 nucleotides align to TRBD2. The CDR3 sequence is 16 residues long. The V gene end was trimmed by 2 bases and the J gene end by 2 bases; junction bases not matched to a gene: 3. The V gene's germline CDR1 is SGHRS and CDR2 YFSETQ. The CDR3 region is CASSFLAGVNTGELFF. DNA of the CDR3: TGCGCCAGCAGCTTTCTAGCGGGGGTCAACACCGGGGAGCTGTTTTTT.

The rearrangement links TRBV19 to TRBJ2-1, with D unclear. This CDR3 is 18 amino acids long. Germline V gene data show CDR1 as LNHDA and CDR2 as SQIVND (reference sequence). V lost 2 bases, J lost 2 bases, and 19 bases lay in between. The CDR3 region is CASSILPLAYGPYNEQFF. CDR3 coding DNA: TGTGCCAGTAGTATACTCCCCCTCGCATACGGACCCTACAATGAGCAGTTCTTC.